The 20 T cell receptor beta chains reported below all come from one sample, sequenced in a study of T cell repertoires in cytomegalovirus infection. TCRdb passed the reads through MiXCR, listing each CDR3 protein once. The table lists 55,000 to 70,000 distinct CDR3 sequences, more than 20% of them singletons. Antigen specificity for these receptors is unknown. Material: PBMCs, sequenced either directly or after in vitro stimulation (not recorded which). These receptors were collected from a human donor in good health (CMV status not recorded). Some clones in this sample may be carry-over from other donors' samples.

This clonotype has a single count. The V gene is TRBV5-1, the J gene TRBJ2-1, with 8 bases aligning to TRBD2. V was clipped by 3 bases and J by 1 base; unmatched bases: 6. The germline V gene has CDR1 SGHRS and CDR2 YFSETQ. This CDR3 comprises 16 residues. The CDR3 nucleotides are TGCGCCAGCAGCTGGAGCGGGAGTAGGTCCTACAATGAGCAGTTCTTC. Residues: CASSWSGSRSYNEQFF.

This clonotype showed up many times. V is TRBV7-9 and J is TRBJ2-3, with 12 bases that match TRBD2. CDR3 size: 17 residues. Germline CDR1 is SEHNR and CDR2 is FQNEAQ (reference sequence). V was pared by 3 bases and J by 2 bases, with 6 bases of the junction left unmatched. Here the CDR3 reads CASSFSLAGGDTDTQYF. The CDR3 coding sequence is TGTGCCAGCAGCTTCTCCCTAGCGGGAGGGGACACAGATACGCAGTATTTT.

For the CDR3, the DNA is TGTGCCAGCAGCCTCCCGACAGGGTCCGGGGCTGAGCAGTTCTTC. The encoded protein is CASSLPTGSGAEQFF. The J gene is TRBJ2-1, the V gene TRBV5-6; 7 bases match TRBD1. Germline-derived CDR1 and CDR2 are SGHDT and YYEEEE. V dropped 4 bases and J dropped 9; count of bases not matched to a gene: 13. This CDR3 has 15 amino acids.

The chain uses TRBV7-2 and TRBJ2-2, with a weak D call TRBD2 (5 bases). Germline V gene sequence: CDR1 SGHTA, CDR2 FQGNSA. The V end was cut by 1 base, the J end by 3 bases, with 12 bases between. The length of the CDR3 is 16 residues. CDR3 in amino acids: CASSLVRVRDTGELFF. The CDR3 DNA reads TGTGCCAGCAGCTTAGTGAGGGTTCGGGACACCGGGGAGCTGTTTTTT.

The rearrangement links TRBV10-2 to TRBJ2-7; 10 nucleotides line up with TRBD2. V was pared by 3 bases and J by 5 bases, with 19 bases of the junction left unmatched. This CDR3 spans 19 amino acids. The germline gives CDR1 WSHSY, CDR2 SAAADI. CDR3 DNA: TGCGCCAGCAGTGAACCCGGGACTAGCGTACCGCAAGGGTCGCACGAGCAGTACGTC. Its translation: CASSEPGTSVPQGSHEQYV.

This clonotype was counted ten times or more. The chain is built from TRBV7-3 and TRBJ1-4; 9 bases match TRBD1. Looked up from germline, CDR1 is SGHTA and CDR2 is FQGTGA. V was pared by 5 bases and J by 0 bases, with 4 bases of the junction left unmatched. The CDR3 has 16 residues. The CDR3 loop reads CASSETGGTTNEKLFF. The DNA for the CDR3 is TGTGCCAGCAGCGAGACAGGGGGAACAACTAATGAAAAACTGTTTTTT. Full variable domain (remainder filled in from reference TRBV7-3 and TRBJ1-4): GAGVSQTPSNKVTEKGKYVELRCDPISGHTALYWYRQSLGQGPEFLIYFQGTGAADDSGLPNDRFFAVRPEGSVSTLKIQRTERGDSAVYLCASSETGGTTNEKLFFGSGTQLSVL.

The V call is TRBV9, the J call TRBJ1-2; D not resolved. CDR3 length: 12 amino acids. V dropped 0 bases and J dropped 1 base, with 1 base sitting between them. CDR1 SGDLS and CDR2 YYNGEE come from the germline V gene. The CDR3 DNA reads as TGTGCCAGCAGCGTAGTTAACTATGGCTACACCTTC. It codes for CASSVVNYGYTF.

The J gene is TRBJ2-3, the V gene TRBV6-8, with TRBD2 matching 12 bases. The CDR3 covers 16 residues. Germline CDR1 reads MNHGY; CDR2 reads SAAAGT. Trimming cost V 5 bases and J 2 bases; bases outside gene matches: 5. CDR3 protein: CASSKLAGGYTDTQYF. CDR3 DNA: TGTGCCAGCAGTAAGCTAGCGGGAGGGTACACAGATACGCAGTATTTT.

This clonotype was detected many times. The chain couples TRBV7-2 to TRBJ1-5; D may be TRBD1 (5 bases). The CDR3 length is 15 residues. Looked up from germline, CDR1 is SGHTA and CDR2 is FQGNSA. Trimming removed 5 bases from V and 5 bases from J, with 16 bases in between. CDR3 sequence (DNA): TGTGCCAGCAGCAAGGAAGGGGTTCTCGATCAGCCCCAGCATTTT. It yields the protein CASSKEGVLDQPQHF.

This clonotype was observed a few times. The rearrangement links TRBV7-2 to TRBJ2-3; maybe TRBD2 (5 bases). There are 13 residues in the CDR3. Trimming took 4 bases from V and 3 from J, leaving 8 bases between them. The germline CDR1 and CDR2 sequences are SGHTA and FQGNSA. Here the CDR3 DNA reads TGTGCCAGCAGCTCCCGAGGGACAGATACGCAGTATTTT. Its translation: CASSSRGTDTQYF.

The rearrangement uses TRBV15 and TRBJ1-6; 11 bases map to TRBD1. Trimming at V came to 3 bases and at J to 7 bases, leaving 5 bases not matched to a gene. The CDR3 totals 16 residues. CDR1 is LNHNV and CDR2 is YYDKDF in the germline V gene (reference sequence). The CDR3 nucleotides are TGTGCCACCAGCAGTTGGACAGGGGGCGTCAATTCACCCCTCCACTTT. Its protein product is CATSSWTGGVNSPLHF.

This chain joins TRBV28 and TRBJ2-7, with D possibly TRBD2 on 6 matching bases. The ends were cut back, 3 bases at V and 3 bases at J, with 12 bases in the middle. Germline lookup yields CDR1 MDHEN and CDR2 SYDVKM. This CDR3 spans 14 amino acids. The CDR3 nucleotides read TGTGCCAGCAGTTTGAGATGGGGGGTCTACGAGCAGTACTTC. This gives the protein CASSLRWGVYEQYF.

This clonotype was seen repeatedly, ten times or more. This chain connects TRBV7-2 to TRBJ1-2, with 7 bases aligning to TRBD1. The J segment lost 8 bases and the V segment lost 5 bases, leaving 8 bases of the junction unmatched. The CDR3 consists of 13 residues. Germline CDR1 and CDR2: SGHTA and FQGNSA. The CDR3 reads CASSTQTGLGYTF. The CDR3 bases are TGTGCCAGCAGCACCCAGACAGGGCTGGGCTACACCTTC. Full variable domain (missing parts from reference TRBV7-2 and TRBJ1-2): GAGVSQSPSNKVTEKGKDVELRCDPISGHTALYWYRQSLGQGLEFLIYFQGNSAPDKSGLPSDRFSAERTGGSVSTLTIQRTQQEDSAVYLCASSTQTGLGYTFGSGTRLTVV.

This clonotype was seen only a few times. This sequence joins TRBV6-5 and TRBJ2-1; D possibly corresponds to TRBD2 (7 bases). The CDR3 consists of 15 residues. V was pared by 2 bases and J by 7 bases, with 15 bases between. Germline loops: CDR1 MNHEY, CDR2 SVGAGI. The CDR3 coding sequence is TGTGCCAGCAGTTACATGGGGGGGGCGCAGAATGAGCAGTTCTTC. It encodes CASSYMGGAQNEQFF.

This clonotype was seen a single time. The V call is TRBV7-9, the J call TRBJ1-1, with TRBD1 identical over 9 bases. The ends lost 3 bases at V and 14 bases at J; junction bases unmatched: 13. The germline gives CDR1 SEHNR, CDR2 FQNEAQ (reference sequence). The CDR3 is 14 amino acids. The CDR3 DNA is TGTGCCAGCAGCTTTAGGACAGGGGACGCCAAGTTGTTCTTT. Amino acids: CASSFRTGDAKLFF.

Ten or more counts support this clonotype. V and J are TRBV7-9 and TRBJ2-1, with 10 bases fitting TRBD2. Germline-derived CDR1 and CDR2 are SEHNR and FQNEAQ (reference sequence). Trimming removed 5 bases from V and 10 bases from J; junction bases left unmatched: 2. The CDR3 extends over 12 amino acids. The CDR3 sequence is CASSTSGDEQFF. The CDR3 nucleotides are TGTGCCAGCAGCACTAGCGGGGACGAGCAGTTCTTC.

The J gene is TRBJ2-1, the V gene TRBV20-1, with 13 bases that match TRBD2. Germline V gives CDR1 DFQATT, CDR2 SNEGSKA (reference sequence). The J segment lost 14 bases and the V segment lost 6 bases, leaving 13 bases of the junction unmatched. The CDR3 is 14 amino acids. In nucleotides, the CDR3 is TGCAGTGCACCATCCGGGACTAGCGGGATTGGGGAGTTCTTC. As protein: CSAPSGTSGIGEFF.

V and J are TRBV19 and TRBJ1-2, with D hard to call. This CDR3 is 15 amino acids long. Germline assignment: CDR1 LNHDA and CDR2 SQIVND (reference sequence). V lost 4 bases, J lost 4 bases, and 16 bases lay in between. CDR3 in DNA: TGTGCCAGTAGTACTCCGGTAGGCCGTATCTATGGCTACACCTTC. It encodes CASSTPVGRIYGYTF.

The rearrangement joins TRBV10-3 to TRBJ2-7; 8 bases are shared with TRBD1. Germline V lookup: CDR1 ENHRY, CDR2 SYGVKD. The CDR3 covers 14 residues. V was pared by 4 bases and J by 3 bases, with 5 bases of the junction left unmatched. This CDR3 reads CAISVTGVNYEQYF. The CDR3 nucleotides are TGTGCCATCAGTGTGACAGGGGTGAACTACGAGCAGTACTTC.

The CDR3 here is CASNLADTQYF. The CDR3 bases are TGTGCCAGCAACTTGGCAGATACGCAGTATTTT. V and J are TRBV7-4 and TRBJ2-3; D remains unclear. V was cut by 7 bases and J by 4 bases, with 6 bases left in between. CDR3 length equals 11 residues. Germline CDR1 SGHVT, CDR2 SQSDAQ.